This passage covers 21 T cell receptor beta chains from one sample sequenced in a study of shared clonotypes between healthy human individuals (dated by TCRdb to 2019 to 2021). Library construction relied on the immunoSEQ multiplex PCR assay. In TCRdb, the immuneACCESS table is reduced to in-frame sequences with V and J assigned. These tables do not hold every clone; where another copy was compared, an unresolved V gene accounts for under half, and the others remain unexplained. This sample comprises around 940,000 clones, more than 75% of them detected only once. The ten top clones hold roughly 1.5% of the sample. The sample taken for sequencing was memory CD4+ T cells sorted from blood. Reading the label with the study, this specimen's cell subset or site is: CD45RA-negative fraction. The receptor set was obtained from a man younger than 35 in good health.

This clone showed up many times. The V gene is TRBV2, the J gene TRBJ2-7; possibly TRBD2 for D (6 bases). This CDR3 has 11 residues. The germline V gene encodes CDR1 SNHLY and CDR2 FYNNEI. The germline V and J ends were trimmed by 4 bases and 7 bases, with 8 bases remaining between them. The CDR3 DNA is TGTGCCAGCAGTGGGGCGGGAGAGCAGTACTTC. The encoded protein is CASSGAGEQYF.

This chain links TRBV10-3 with TRBJ1-1; D is unresolved. Trimming removed 3 bases at V and 11 bases at J, with 10 bases between. CDR1 and CDR2 from the germline V gene are ENHRY and SYGVKD. This CDR3 has 11 residues. The CDR3 loop reads CAISDDLRAFF. CDR3 in DNA: TGTGCCATCAGTGATGACCTTCGGGCTTTCTTT.

The CDR3, as DNA: TGTGCCAGCAGAGGACAGGGAAGGAACTATGGCTACACCTTC. Translating gives CASRGQGRNYGYTF. The rearrangement links TRBV28 to TRBJ1-2; 8 nucleotides match TRBD1. Trimming at V came to 6 bases and at J to 2 bases, leaving 5 bases not matched to a gene. Looked up from germline, CDR1 is MDHEN and CDR2 is SYDVKM. The CDR3 is made up of 14 amino acids.

This clone was counted only a few times. This chain links TRBV11-2 with TRBJ2-3, with 8 bases fitting TRBD1. Germline loops: CDR1 SGHAT, CDR2 FQNNGV. The CDR3 sequence is 15 residues long. The junction had 4 bases not matched to a gene; V was cut back by 5 bases and J by 0 bases. For the CDR3, the DNA is TGTGCCAGCAGCGTAAACAGGGGGAGCACAGATACGCAGTATTTT. It specifies CASSVNRGSTDTQYF. Using reference TRBV11-2 and TRBJ2-3 for the parts outside the CDR3, the full variable domain is EAGVAQSPRYKIIEKRQSVAFWCNPISGHATLYWYQQILGQGPKLLIQFQNNGVVDDSQLPKDRFSAERLKGVDSTLKIQPAKLEDSAVYLCASSVNRGSTDTQYFGPGTRLTVL.

The genes are TRBV5-1 and TRBJ2-5, with 12 bases aligning to TRBD1. CDR3 size: 16 residues. Germline CDR1 SGHRS, CDR2 YFSETQ. V was pared by 4 bases and J by 4 bases, with 8 bases of the junction left unmatched. CDR3 sequence reads: CASSLTGTGGVETQYF. For the CDR3, the DNA is TGCGCCAGCAGCCTCACCGGGACAGGGGGCGTAGAGACCCAGTACTTC.

V usage is TRBV7-2 and J usage is TRBJ1-1; weak D call: TRBD1 (5 bases). Germline V gene lookup returns CDR1 SGHTA and CDR2 FQGNSA. The CDR3 length is 15 residues. Deletions cut 4 bases from V and 4 bases from J, with 16 bases between. The CDR3 DNA reads as TGTGCCAGCAGCTCAACTACAGGCTGGCCCACTGAAGCTTTCTTT. Its translation is CASSSTTGWPTEAFF.

J is TRBJ2-7 and V is TRBV9, with 9 bases matching TRBD1. CDR1 and CDR2 from the germline V gene are SGDLS and YYNGEE. The CDR3 extends over 15 amino acids. J lost 2 bases, V lost 4 bases, and 7 bases had no gene match. CDR3 loop: CASSIPGQGTYEQYF. The CDR3 nucleotides are TGTGCCAGCAGCATACCGGGACAGGGAACCTACGAGCAGTACTTC.

The chain has TRBV7-8 and TRBJ2-3; no clear D. V was pared by 2 bases and J by 3 bases, with 9 bases between. This CDR3 has 14 residues. Germline-derived CDR1 and CDR2 are SGHVS and FQNEAQ. In DNA, the CDR3 is TGTGCCAGCAGCTTATGGCTGGAAACAGATACGCAGTATTTT. Translation gives CASSLWLETDTQYF.

CDR3 sequence: CAWTQLGQGGGYTF. The DNA for the CDR3 is TGTGCCTGGACCCAACTGGGACAGGGAGGCGGCTACACCTTC. V is TRBV30 and J is TRBJ1-2, with 9 bases aligning to TRBD1. The germline CDR1 and CDR2 sequences are GTSNPN and SVGIG (reference sequence). The CDR3 has 14 amino acids. The ends lost 4 bases at V and 8 bases at J; junction bases unmatched: 11. The entire variable domain, with the rest obtained from reference TRBV30 and TRBJ1-2, is as follows: SQTIHQWPATLVQPVGSPLSLECTVEGTSNPNLYWYRQAAGRGLQLLFYSVGIGQISSEVPQNLSASRPQDRQFILSSKKLLLSDSGFYLCAWTQLGQGGGYTFGSGTRLTVV.

This clone came up once. The gene calls are TRBV2 and TRBJ1-3; a weak D match, TRBD1 (6 bases). CDR1 is SNHLY and CDR2 is FYNNEI in the germline V gene. Between the trimmed V and J ends, which lost 5 bases and 4 bases, there was a span of 21 bases. CDR3 length: 17 residues. Here the CDR3 reads CASSFNPGRGGGNTIYF. The CDR3 DNA reads as TGTGCCAGCAGTTTCAATCCCGGCAGGGGCGGGGGAAACACCATATATTTT. Drawing the rest from reference TRBV2 and TRBJ1-3, the complete variable domain is EPEVTQTPSHQVTQMGQEVILRCVPISNHLYFYWYRQILGQKVEFLVSFYNNEISEKSEIFDDQFSVERPDGSNFTLKIRSTKLEDSAMYFCASSFNPGRGGGNTIYFGEGSWLTVV.

This clone was observed a single time. The chain uses TRBV5-3 and TRBJ2-2, with D uncertain. TRBV5-3 is recorded as an ORF, its role being uncertain. Deletions cut 1 base from V and 3 bases from J, with 10 bases between. The CDR3 length is 15 residues. The CDR3 spells CARSLNPFDTGELFF. CDR3 DNA sequence: TGTGCCAGAAGCTTGAACCCCTTTGACACCGGGGAGCTGTTTTTT.

This clone was seen ten or more times. This chain joins TRBV30 and TRBJ2-5; D unclear. The CDR3 extends over 13 amino acids. The V gene's germline CDR1 is GTSNPN and CDR2 SVGIG (reference sequence). Trimming shortened V by 0 bases and J by 4 bases, and 9 bases separated the two germline ends. CDR3 DNA sequence: TGTGCCTGGAGTGTAGGGCCCGTAGAGACCCAGTACTTC. Protein sequence: CAWSVGPVETQYF.

As concerns this clone: Within the sample, other DNA sequences also encode this same CDR3. The chain is built from TRBV7-2 and TRBJ1-1; D gene unclear. This CDR3 comprises 13 residues. Per the germline V gene, CDR1 is SGHTA and CDR2 is FQGNSA. V shed 5 bases and J shed 0 bases, with 7 bases lying between them. The CDR3 coding sequence is TGTGCCAGCAGCCTGGGGATGAACACTGAAGCTTTCTTT. This encodes CASSLGMNTEAFF. Full variable domain (remainder filled in from reference TRBV7-2 and TRBJ1-1): GAGVSQSPSNKVTEKGKDVELRCDPISGHTALYWYRQSLGQGLEFLIYFQGNSAPDKSGLPSDRFSAERTGGSVSTLTIQRTQQEDSAVYLCASSLGMNTEAFFGQGTRLTVV.

The genes are TRBV5-4 and TRBJ2-7; perhaps TRBD1 as D (5 bases). Germline CDR1 SGHNT, CDR2 YYREEE (reference sequence). Trimming removed 1 base at V and 3 bases at J, with 14 bases between. The CDR3 length is 15 residues. For the CDR3, the DNA is TGTGCCAGCAGCTTGCTATCCCAGGGAAACTACGAGCAGTACTTC. Translated: CASSLLSQGNYEQYF.

As for this clone: The sample has other DNA sequences that encode this CDR3 too. The chain employs TRBV7-2 and TRBJ2-1; unclear D gene. The V gene lost 1 base and the J gene lost 6 bases, with 7 bases spanning the gap. Germline V gene sequence: CDR1 SGHTA, CDR2 FQGNSA. The CDR3 totals 13 residues. The CDR3 DNA sequence: TGTGCCAGCAGCTTAGGGGGTGGCAATGAGCAGTTCTTC. Its protein is CASSLGGGNEQFF.

J is TRBJ2-7 and V is TRBV18; 9 nucleotides line up with TRBD1. The CDR3 is made up of 14 amino acids. The junction had 4 bases not matched to a gene; V was cut back by 4 bases and J by 3 bases. Germline assignment: CDR1 KGHSH and CDR2 LQKENI. The CDR3: CASSRGTGIYEQYF. The CDR3, as DNA: TGTGCCAGCTCACGGGGGACAGGGATCTACGAGCAGTACTTC.

A note on this clone: The sample contains more than one DNA sequence encoding this CDR3. The gene calls are TRBV10-3 and TRBJ2-5; the D is unclear. The V end lost 4 bases, the J end lost 4 bases, and 4 bases lay between the germline ends. CDR1 and CDR2 from the germline V gene are ENHRY and SYGVKD. The CDR3 is made up of 11 amino acids. Written as DNA, the CDR3 is TGTGCCATCAGTGTTGGAGAGACCCAGTACTTC. Protein product: CAISVGETQYF.

V usage is TRBV5-1 and J usage is TRBJ2-7, with 7 bases lining up with TRBD2. The CDR3 totals 15 residues. The trim removed 4 bases at V and 5 bases at J, leaving 12 bases unmatched. Germline CDR1 is SGHRS and CDR2 is YFSETQ. This chain's CDR3 is CASSATDGGIDEQYF. CDR3 nucleotides: TGCGCCAGCAGCGCCACTGACGGGGGGATCGACGAGCAGTACTTC.

V gene TRBV5-1 combines with J gene TRBJ2-1, with TRBD2 identical over 8 bases. This CDR3 spans 13 amino acids. In germline, CDR1 is SGHRS, CDR2 YFSETQ. Trimming cost V 4 bases and J 7 bases; bases outside gene matches: 4. The CDR3 bases are TGCGCCAGCAGCGGGGGACTAGAGAATGAGCAGTTCTTC. Translated: CASSGGLENEQFF.

The V gene is TRBV6-1, the J gene TRBJ2-5; a weak D match, TRBD2 (6 bases). Germline V gene sequence: CDR1 MNHNS, CDR2 SASEGT. This CDR3 spans 13 amino acids. V lost 8 bases to trimming and J lost 5 bases, with 15 bases between them. CDR3 coding DNA: TGTGCCAGCGGGCGGGTGGGACTGGAGACCCAGTACTTC. Translation: CASGRVGLETQYF.

This clone turned up a few times. This sequence joins TRBV6-5 and TRBJ1-6; TRBD1 aligns across 8 bases. The germline gives CDR1 MNHEY, CDR2 SVGAGI. CDR3 length equals 13 residues. V shed 6 bases, J shed 5 bases, and the junction held 0 bases outside the gene matches. CDR3 bases: TGTGCCAGCAGGGACAGGGATAATTCACCCCTCCACTTT. Translating it yields CASRDRDNSPLHF.